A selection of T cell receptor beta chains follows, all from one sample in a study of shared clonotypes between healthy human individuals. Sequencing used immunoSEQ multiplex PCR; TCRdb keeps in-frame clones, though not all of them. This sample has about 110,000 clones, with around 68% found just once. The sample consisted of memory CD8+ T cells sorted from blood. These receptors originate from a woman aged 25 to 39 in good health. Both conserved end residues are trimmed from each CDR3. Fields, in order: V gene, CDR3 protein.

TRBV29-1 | SVDRQGSNEQF
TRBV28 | ASSPVGDTQY
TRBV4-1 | ASSQTLAGDYEQY
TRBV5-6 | ASSFSGYNQPQH
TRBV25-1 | ASSGRDSTGDEQF
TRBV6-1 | ASSEVGGGSGANVLT
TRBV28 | ASSLWMTDYSNQPQH
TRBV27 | ASRLAGEADTQY
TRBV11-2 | ASSFSGQHYYEQY
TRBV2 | ASSGRTEYNEQF
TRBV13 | ASSSSRLAGAIGELF
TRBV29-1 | SALNSRDTGELF
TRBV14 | ASSQVAGGYEQY
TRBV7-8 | ASSRPGQGDEKLF
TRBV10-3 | AISEGEDTEAF